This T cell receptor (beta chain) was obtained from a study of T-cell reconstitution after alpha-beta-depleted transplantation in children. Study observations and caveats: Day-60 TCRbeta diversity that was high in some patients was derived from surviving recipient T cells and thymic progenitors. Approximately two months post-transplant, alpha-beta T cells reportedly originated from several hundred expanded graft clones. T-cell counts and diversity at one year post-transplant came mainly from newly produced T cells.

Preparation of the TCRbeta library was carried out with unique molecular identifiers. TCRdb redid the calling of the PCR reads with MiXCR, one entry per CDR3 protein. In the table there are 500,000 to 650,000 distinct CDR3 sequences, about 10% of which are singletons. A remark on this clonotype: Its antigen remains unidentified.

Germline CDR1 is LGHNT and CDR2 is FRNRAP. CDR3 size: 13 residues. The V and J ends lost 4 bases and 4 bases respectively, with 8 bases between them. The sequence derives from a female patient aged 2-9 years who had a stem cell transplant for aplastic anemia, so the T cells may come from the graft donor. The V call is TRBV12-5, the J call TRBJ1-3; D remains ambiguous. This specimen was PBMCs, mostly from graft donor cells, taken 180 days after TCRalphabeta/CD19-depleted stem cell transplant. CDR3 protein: CASGSDAGNTIYF. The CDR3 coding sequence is TGTGCTAGTGGTTCAGACGCGGGAAACACCATATATTTT.